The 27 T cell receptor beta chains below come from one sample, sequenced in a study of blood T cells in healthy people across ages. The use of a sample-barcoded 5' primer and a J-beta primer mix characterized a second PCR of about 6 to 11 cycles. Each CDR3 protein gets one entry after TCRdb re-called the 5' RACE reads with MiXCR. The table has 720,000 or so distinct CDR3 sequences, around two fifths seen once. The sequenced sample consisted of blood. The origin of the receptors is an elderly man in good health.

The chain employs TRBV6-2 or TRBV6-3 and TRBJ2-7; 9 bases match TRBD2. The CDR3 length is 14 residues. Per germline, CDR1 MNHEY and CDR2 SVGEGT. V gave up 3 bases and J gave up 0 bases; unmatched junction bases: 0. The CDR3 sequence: CASSYSGSSYEQYF. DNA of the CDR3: TGTGCCAGCAGTTATAGCGGGAGCTCCTACGAGCAGTACTTC.

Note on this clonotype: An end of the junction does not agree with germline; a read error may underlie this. Here the CDR3 reads CASSQDAGLLAGGPDAQYF. DNA of the CDR3: TGCGCCAGCAGCCAAGATGCAGGATTGTTAGCGGGGGGCCCAGATGCGCAGTATTTT. The chain recombines TRBV4-3 with TRBJ2-3; 10 nucleotides match TRBD2. Germline lookup yields CDR1 LGHNA and CDR2 YSLEER. The CDR3 is made up of 19 amino acids.

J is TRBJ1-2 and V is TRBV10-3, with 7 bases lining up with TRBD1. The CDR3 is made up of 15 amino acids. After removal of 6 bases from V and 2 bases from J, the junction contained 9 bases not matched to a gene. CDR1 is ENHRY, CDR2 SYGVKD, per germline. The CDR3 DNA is TGTGCCATCAGCTATTCTCAGGGGGTCAACTATGGCTACACCTTC. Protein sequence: CAISYSQGVNYGYTF.

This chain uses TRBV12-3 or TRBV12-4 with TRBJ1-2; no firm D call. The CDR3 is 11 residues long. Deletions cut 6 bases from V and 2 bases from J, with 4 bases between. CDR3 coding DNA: TGTGCCAGCAGGGGAAACTATGGCTACACCTTC. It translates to CASRGNYGYTF.

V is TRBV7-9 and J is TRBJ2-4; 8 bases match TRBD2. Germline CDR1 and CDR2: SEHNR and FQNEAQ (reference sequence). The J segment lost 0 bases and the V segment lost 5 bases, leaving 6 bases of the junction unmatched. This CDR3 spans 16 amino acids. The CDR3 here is CASSPLAGLAKNIQYF. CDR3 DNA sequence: TGTGCCAGCAGCCCCTTAGCGGGACTAGCCAAAAACATTCAGTACTTC.

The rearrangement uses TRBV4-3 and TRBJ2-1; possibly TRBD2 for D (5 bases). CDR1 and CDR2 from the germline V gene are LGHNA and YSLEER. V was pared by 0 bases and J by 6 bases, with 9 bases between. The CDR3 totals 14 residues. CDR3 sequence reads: CASSQESGSNEQFF. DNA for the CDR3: TGCGCCAGCAGCCAAGAGTCGGGGAGCAATGAGCAGTTCTTC.

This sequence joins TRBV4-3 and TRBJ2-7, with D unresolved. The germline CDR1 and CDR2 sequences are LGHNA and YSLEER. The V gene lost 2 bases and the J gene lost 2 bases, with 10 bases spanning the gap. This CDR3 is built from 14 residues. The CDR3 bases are TGCGCCAGCAGCCAAACGACTGAAACCTACGAGCAGTACTTC. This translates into CASSQTTETYEQYF.

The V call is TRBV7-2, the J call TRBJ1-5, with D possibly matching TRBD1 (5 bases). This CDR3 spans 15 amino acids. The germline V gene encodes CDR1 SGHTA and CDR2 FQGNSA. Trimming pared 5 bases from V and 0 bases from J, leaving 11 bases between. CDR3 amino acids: CASSSRGFSNQPQHF. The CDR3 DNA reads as TGTGCCAGCAGCAGCCGGGGGTTTAGCAATCAGCCCCAGCATTTT. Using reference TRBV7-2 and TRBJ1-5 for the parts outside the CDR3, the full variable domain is GAGVSQSPSNKVTEKGKDVELRCDPISGHTALYWYRQSLGQGLEFLIYFQGNSAPDKSGLPSDRFSAERTGGSVSTLTIQRTQQEDSAVYLCASSSRGFSNQPQHFGDGTRLSIL.

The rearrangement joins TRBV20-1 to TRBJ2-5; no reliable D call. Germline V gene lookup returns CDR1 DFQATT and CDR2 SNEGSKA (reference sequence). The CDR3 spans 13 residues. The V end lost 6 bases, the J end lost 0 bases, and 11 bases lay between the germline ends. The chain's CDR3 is CSAKWANQETQYF. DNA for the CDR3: TGCAGTGCAAAGTGGGCAAACCAAGAGACCCAGTACTTC.

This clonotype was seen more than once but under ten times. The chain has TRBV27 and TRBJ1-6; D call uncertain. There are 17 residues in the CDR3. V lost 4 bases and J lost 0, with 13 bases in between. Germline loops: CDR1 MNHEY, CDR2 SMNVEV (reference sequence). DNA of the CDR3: TGTGCCAGCAGTTCCAACGGAAGAAGCTCCTATAATTCACCCCTCCACTTT. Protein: CASSSNGRSSYNSPLHF.

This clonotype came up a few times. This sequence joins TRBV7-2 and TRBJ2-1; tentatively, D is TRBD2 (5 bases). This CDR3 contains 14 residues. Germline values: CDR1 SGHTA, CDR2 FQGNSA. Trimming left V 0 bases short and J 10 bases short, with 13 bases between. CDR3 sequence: CASSLAVITGEQFF. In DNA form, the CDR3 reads TGTGCCAGCAGCTTAGCGGTAATAACGGGAGAGCAGTTCTTC.

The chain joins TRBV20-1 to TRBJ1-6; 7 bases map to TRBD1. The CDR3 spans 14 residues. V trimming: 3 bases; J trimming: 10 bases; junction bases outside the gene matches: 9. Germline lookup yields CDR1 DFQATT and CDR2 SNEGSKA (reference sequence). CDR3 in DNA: TGCAGTGCTAGTCCGACAGGGTTTGGCTCACCCCTCCACTTT. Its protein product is CSASPTGFGSPLHF.

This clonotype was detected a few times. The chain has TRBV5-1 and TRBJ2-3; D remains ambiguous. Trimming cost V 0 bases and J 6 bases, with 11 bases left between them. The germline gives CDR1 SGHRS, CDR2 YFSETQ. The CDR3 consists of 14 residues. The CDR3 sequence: CASSLAVDRDTQYF. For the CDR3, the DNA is TGCGCCAGCAGCTTGGCCGTTGATAGGGATACGCAGTATTTT.

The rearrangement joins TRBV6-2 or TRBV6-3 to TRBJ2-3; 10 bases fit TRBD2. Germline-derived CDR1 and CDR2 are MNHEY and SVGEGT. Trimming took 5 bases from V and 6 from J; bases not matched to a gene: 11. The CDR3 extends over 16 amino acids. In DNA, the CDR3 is TGTGCCAGCAGTCTCGGACTAGCGGTTCGATCGGATACGCAGTATTTT. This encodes CASSLGLAVRSDTQYF.

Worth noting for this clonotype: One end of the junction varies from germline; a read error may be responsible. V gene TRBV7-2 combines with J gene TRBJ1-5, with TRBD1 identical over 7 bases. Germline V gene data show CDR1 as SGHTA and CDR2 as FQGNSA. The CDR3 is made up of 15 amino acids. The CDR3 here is CANSLVRQGNQPQHF. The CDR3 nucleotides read TGTGCCAACAGCTTAGTCCGACAGGGTAATCAGCCCCAGCATTTT.

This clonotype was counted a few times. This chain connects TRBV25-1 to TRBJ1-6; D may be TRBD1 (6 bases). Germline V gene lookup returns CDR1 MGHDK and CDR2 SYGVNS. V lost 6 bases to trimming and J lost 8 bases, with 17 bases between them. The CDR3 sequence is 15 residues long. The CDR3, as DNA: TGTGCCAGCAGGGACCGTGGGGGGGCTTATTCACCCCTCCACTTT. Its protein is CASRDRGGAYSPLHF.

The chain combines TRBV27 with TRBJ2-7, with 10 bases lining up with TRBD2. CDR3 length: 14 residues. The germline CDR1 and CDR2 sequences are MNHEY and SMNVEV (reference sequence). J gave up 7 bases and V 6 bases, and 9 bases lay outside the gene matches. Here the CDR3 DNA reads TGTGCCAGCAGCGGGACTAGCGCCCAGGGTGAGCAGTACTTC. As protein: CASSGTSAQGEQYF.

CDR3 in amino acids: CASKTGQSNTDTQYF. For the CDR3, the DNA is TGTGCCAGCAAAACCGGACAGAGTAACACAGATACGCAGTATTTT. The chain joins TRBV6-2 or TRBV6-3 to TRBJ2-3; D is perhaps TRBD1 (6 bases). V lost 7 bases to trimming and J lost 2 bases, with 16 bases between them. The CDR3 has 15 residues. Germline CDR1 is MNHEY and CDR2 is SVGEGT.

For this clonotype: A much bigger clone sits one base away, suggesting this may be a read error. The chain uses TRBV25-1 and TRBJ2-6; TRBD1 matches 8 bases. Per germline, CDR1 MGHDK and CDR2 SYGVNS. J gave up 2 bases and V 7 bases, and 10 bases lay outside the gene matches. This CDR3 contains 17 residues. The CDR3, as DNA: TGTGCCAGCACCCTCGGGACAGGCCCTCCTGGGGCCAACGTCCTGACTTTC. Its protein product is CASTLGTGPPGANVLTF.

The CDR3 nucleotides read TGTGCCAGCAGGCCCGAAAGGGGGGGGCCCAATGAGCAGTTCTTC. It is translated as CASRPERGGPNEQFF. The V and J genes are TRBV6-1 and TRBJ2-1, with D possibly matching TRBD2 (7 bases). Looked up from germline, CDR1 is MNHNS and CDR2 is SASEGT. CDR3 length: 15 residues. Trimming took off 6 bases at V and 6 bases at J, with 18 bases between the two ends.

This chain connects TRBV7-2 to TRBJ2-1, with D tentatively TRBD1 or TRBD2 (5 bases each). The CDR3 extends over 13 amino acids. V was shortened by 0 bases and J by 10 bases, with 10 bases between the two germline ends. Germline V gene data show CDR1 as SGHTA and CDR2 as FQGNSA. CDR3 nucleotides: TGTGCCAGCAGCTTAGCGGGGCGAGGGGAGCAGTTCTTC. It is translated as CASSLAGRGEQFF.

This CDR3 reads CSASTGNTGELFF. CDR3 coding DNA: TGCAGTGCTAGTACAGGGAACACCGGGGAGCTGTTTTTT. V is TRBV20-1 and J is TRBJ2-2; perhaps TRBD1 as D (5 bases). Per the germline V gene, CDR1 is DFQATT and CDR2 is SNEGSKA (reference sequence). V lost 3 bases and J lost 1, with 6 bases in between. The CDR3 runs to 13 residues.

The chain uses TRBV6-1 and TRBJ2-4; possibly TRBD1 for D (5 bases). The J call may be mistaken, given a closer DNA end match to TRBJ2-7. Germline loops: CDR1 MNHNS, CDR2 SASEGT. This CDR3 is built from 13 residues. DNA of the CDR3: TGTGCCAGCAGTCGGTGGGGCAGTAACGAGCAGTACTTC. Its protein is CASSRWGSNEQYF.

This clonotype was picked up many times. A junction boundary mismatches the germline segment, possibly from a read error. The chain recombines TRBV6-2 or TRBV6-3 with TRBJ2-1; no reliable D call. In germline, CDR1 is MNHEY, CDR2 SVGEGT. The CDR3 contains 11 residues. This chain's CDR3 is CASSQYNEQFF. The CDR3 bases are TGCGCCAGCAGCCAATACAATGAGCAGTTCTTC.

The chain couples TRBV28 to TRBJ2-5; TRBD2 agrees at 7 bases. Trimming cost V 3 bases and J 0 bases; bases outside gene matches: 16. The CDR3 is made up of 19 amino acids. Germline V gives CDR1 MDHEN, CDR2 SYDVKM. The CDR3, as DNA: TGTGCCAGCAGTTTTGGGTTTTTCCGGGCTAGCGGCAACCAAGAGACCCAGTACTTC. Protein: CASSFGFFRASGNQETQYF.

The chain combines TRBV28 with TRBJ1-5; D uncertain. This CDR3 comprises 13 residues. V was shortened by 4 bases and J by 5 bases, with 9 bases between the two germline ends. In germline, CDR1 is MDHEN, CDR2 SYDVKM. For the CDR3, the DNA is TGTGCCAGCAGTTCCTACAGAGATCAGCCCCAGCATTTT. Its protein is CASSSYRDQPQHF. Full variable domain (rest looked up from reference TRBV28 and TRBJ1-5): DVKVTQSSRYLVKRTGEKVFLECVQDMDHENMFWYRQDPGLGLRLIYFSYDVKMKEKGDIPEGYSVSREKKERFSLILESASTNQTSMYLCASSSYRDQPQHFGDGTRLSIL.

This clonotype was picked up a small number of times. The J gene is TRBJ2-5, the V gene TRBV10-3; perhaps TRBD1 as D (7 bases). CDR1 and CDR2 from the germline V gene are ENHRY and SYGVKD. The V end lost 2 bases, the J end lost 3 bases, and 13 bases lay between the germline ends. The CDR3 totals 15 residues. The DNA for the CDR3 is TGTGCCATCAGTGAGGGTCAGGGGGGTGAAGAGACCCAGTACTTC. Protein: CAISEGQGGEETQYF.